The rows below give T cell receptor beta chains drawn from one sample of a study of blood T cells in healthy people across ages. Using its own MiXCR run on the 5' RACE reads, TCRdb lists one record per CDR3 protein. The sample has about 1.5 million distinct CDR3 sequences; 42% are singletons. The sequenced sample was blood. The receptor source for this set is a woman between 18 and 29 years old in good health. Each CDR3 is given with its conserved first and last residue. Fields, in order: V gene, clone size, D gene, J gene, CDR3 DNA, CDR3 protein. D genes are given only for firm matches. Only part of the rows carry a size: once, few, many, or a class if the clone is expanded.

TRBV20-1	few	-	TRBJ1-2	TGCAGTGCCCGGCGGGACAACTATGGCTACACCTTC	CSARRDNYGYTF
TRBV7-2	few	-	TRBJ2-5	TGTGCCAGCAGCTTAGCGCTAGCCTTCGGGGAGACCCAGTACTTC	CASSLALAFGETQYF
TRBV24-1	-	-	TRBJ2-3	TGTGCCACCAGCCCTGGCCCCACAGATACGCAGTATTTT	CATSPGPTDTQYF
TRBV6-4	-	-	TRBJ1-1	TGTGCCAGCAACGACACGTCGAGGGAAGGAGACACTGAAGCTTTCTTT	CASNDTSREGDTEAFF
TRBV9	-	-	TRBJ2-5	TGTGCCAGCAGCGTAGGCGGGCTTGAGGAGACCCAGTACTTC	CASSVGGLEETQYF
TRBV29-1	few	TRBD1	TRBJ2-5	TGCAGCGTAAGACAGGGGCGGGAGACCCAGTACTTC	CSVRQGRETQYF
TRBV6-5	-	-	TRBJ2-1	TGTGCCAGCAGACGCACAAGGAGCTCCTACAATGAGCAGTTCTTC	CASRRTRSSYNEQFF
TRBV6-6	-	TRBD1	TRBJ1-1	TGTGCCAGCAGTTACCCCGGACAGGGGGCCATGAACACTGAAGCTTTCTTT	CASSYPGQGAMNTEAFF
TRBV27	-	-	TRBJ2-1	TGTGCCAGCAGATATTCCGGTAGCAATGAGCAGTTCTTC	CASRYSGSNEQFF
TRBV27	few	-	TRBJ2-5	TGTGCCAGCAGTTTTGGGGAGCTCGAGACCCAGTACTTC	CASSFGELETQYF
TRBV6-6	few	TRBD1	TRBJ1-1	TGTGCCAGCAGGATACAGGGGGCGATGAACACTGAAGCTTTCTTT	CASRIQGAMNTEAFF
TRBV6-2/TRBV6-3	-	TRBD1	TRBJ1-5	TGTGCCAGCAGTTACTTAACAGGGGCATTACAGCCCCAGCATTTT	CASSYLTGALQPQHF
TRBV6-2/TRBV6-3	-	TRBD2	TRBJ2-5	TGTGCCAGCAGTTTCCCAATAGCGGGAGCCCCGCCTTCAGTGACCCAGTACTTC	CASSFPIAGAPPSVTQYF
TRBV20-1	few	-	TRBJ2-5	TGCAGTGCTAGAGCCAGGATAAGCATAGAGACCCAGTACTTC	CSARARISIETQYF
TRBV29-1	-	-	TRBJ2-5	TGCAGCGTTGAGTCGGACTGGTCGGAGACCCAGTACTTC	CSVESDWSETQYF
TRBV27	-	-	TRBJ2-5	TGTGCCAGCAGTCCCGGCGGGGTGGGGGTTGGGGAGACCCAGTACTTC	CASSPGGVGVGETQYF
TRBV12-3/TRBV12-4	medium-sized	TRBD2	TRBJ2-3	TGTGCCAGCAGTCAGACTAGCGGGAGCACAGATACGCAGTATTTT	CASSQTSGSTDTQYF
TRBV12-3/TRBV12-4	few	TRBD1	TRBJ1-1	TGTGCCAGCAGTTTCAGGGGACAGAGCAACACTGAAGCTTTCTTT	CASSFRGQSNTEAFF
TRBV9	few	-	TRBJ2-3	TGTGCCAGCAGCGGACTTAGCGGAACTAGCACAGATACGCAGTATTTT	CASSGLSGTSTDTQYF
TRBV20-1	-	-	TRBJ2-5	TGCAGTGCTTTTGACTGGGTGGGGGTTGAGCAGTACTTC	CSAFDWVGVEQYF
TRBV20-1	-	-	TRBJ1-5	TGCAGCCTTACATTGCACGCAGAACCAAATCAGCCCCAGCATTTT	CSLTLHAEPNQPQHF
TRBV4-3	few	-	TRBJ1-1	TGCGCCAGCAGCCAAGATCCACCTTCGACAGGTTTGAACACTGAAGCTTTCTTT	CASSQDPPSTGLNTEAFF
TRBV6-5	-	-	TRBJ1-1	TGTGCCAGCAGGACGAGCGGGGGAAACACTGAAGCTTTCTTT	CASRTSGGNTEAFF
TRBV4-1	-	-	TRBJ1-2	TGCGCCAGCAGCCCCCAGCCCCTCGTAGACTACACCTTC	CASSPQPLVDYTF
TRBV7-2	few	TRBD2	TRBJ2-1	TGTGCCAGCAGCTTCTTCTTAGCGGGGGATTACAATGAGCAGTTCTTC	CASSFFLAGDYNEQFF
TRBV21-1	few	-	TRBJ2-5	TGTGCCAGCAGCGTTCGACACGGACAAGAGACCCAGTACTTC	CASSVRHGQETQYF
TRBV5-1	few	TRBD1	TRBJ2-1	TGCGCCAGCAGCGCCGGGACAGGGGGACATTTCGCCAATGAGCAGTTCTTC	CASSAGTGGHFANEQFF
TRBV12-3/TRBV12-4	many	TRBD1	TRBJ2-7	TGTGCCAGCAGTTTAGGGGCAGGGGGTTCCTACGAGCAGTACTTC	CASSLGAGGSYEQYF
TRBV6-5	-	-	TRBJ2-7	TGTGCCAGCAGTTACCGGGGGCGTAGGTACGAGCAGTACTTC	CASSYRGRRYEQYF
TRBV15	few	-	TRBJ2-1	TGTGCCACCAGCAGGTTCTACAATGAGCAGTTCTTC	CATSRFYNEQFF
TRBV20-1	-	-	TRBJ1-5	TGCAGTGCTATGTTGCCAGGTGGGGGCAATCAGCCCCAGCATTTT	CSAMLPGGGNQPQHF
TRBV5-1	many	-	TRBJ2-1	TGCGCCAGCAGCTTGGAGCCCAATGAGCAGTTCTTC	CASSLEPNEQFF
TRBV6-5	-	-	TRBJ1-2	TGTGCCAGCAGTAATTTTGACGGCAAACCCTATGGCTACACCTTC	CASSNFDGKPYGYTF
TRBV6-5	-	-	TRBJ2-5	TGTGCCAGCAGTTATGGACTCCAAGAGACCCGGTACTTC	CASSYGLQETRYF
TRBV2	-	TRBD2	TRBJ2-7	TGTGCCAGCAGTGAATCCGTGGGGGGACTAGCGGGGATCTACGAGCAGTACTTC	CASSESVGGLAGIYEQYF
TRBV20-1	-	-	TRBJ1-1	TGCAGTGCTACTCGTACTGGGAACACTGAAGCTTTCTTT	CSATRTGNTEAFF
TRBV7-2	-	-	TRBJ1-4	TGTGCCAGCAGCTTAGGCCCAATAAGCGGTGAAAAACTGTTTTTT	CASSLGPISGEKLFF
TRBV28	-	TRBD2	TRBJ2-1	TGTGCCAGCAGTCCCCCTGCGGGAGATCGCAATGGGCAGTTCTTC	CASSPPAGDRNGQFF
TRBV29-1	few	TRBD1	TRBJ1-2	TGCAGCGTGCCCCTGACAGGGTATTATGGCTACACCTTC	CSVPLTGYYGYTF
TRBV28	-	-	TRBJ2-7	TGTGCCAGCAGTTTATTAGGACCTCTTCCCTACGAGCAGTACTTC	CASSLLGPLPYEQYF
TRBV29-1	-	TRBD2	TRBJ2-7	TGCAGCGTGGCCGGGGGGACGGTAAATTCCTACGAGCAGTACTTC	CSVAGGTVNSYEQYF
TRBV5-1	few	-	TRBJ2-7	TGCGCCAGCAGCTTCGACCTAAGCTCCTACGAGCAGTACTTC	CASSFDLSSYEQYF
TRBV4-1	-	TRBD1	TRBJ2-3	TGCGCCAGCAGACCTCCGGGGACAGGGCGAGATACGCAGTATTTT	CASRPPGTGRDTQYF
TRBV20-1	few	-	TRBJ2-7	TGCAGTGCTAGGACCGCGCTGTTGCCCTACGAGCAGTACTTC	CSARTALLPYEQYF